The 14 T cell receptor beta chains below come from one sample, sequenced in a study of cytomegalovirus exposure and HLA in healthy donors. Vbeta (60) and Jbeta (13) primers were used in the PCR. The table came from immunoSEQ multiplex PCR; TCRdb's copy has only in-frame clones and leaves some out. The table has 50,000 to 60,000 clones, 75% to 80% seen once. Sequencing was performed on PBMCs. The receptors were sampled from a female donor in good health and CMV-seronegative.

In its sample, this clone was seen a few times. The V call is TRBV5-1, the J call TRBJ1-1; no reliable D call. V lost 2 bases and J lost 6, with 5 bases in between. The CDR3 spans 11 residues. The germline gives CDR1 SGHRS, CDR2 YFSETQ. The chain's CDR3 is CASSFSAEAFF. The CDR3 nucleotides read TGCGCCAGCAGCTTTTCGGCTGAAGCTTTCTTT.

The count of this clone is one. V usage is TRBV27 and J usage is TRBJ2-7, with 10 bases matching TRBD1. V was pared by 6 bases and J by 6 bases, with 8 bases of the junction left unmatched. The CDR3 length is 14 residues. CDR1 and CDR2 (germline): MNHEY, SMNVEV (reference sequence). CDR3 bases: TGTGCCAGCAGCCCGAGGACAGGGGGGCTCGAGCAGTACTTC. This sequence encodes CASSPRTGGLEQYF.

The chain links TRBV18 to TRBJ2-7, with D possibly TRBD2 on 6 matching bases. Trimming pared 4 bases from V and 2 bases from J, leaving 15 bases between. The CDR3 loop spans 15 amino acids. Germline loops: CDR1 KGHSH, CDR2 LQKENI. The CDR3 is CASSRSRDGTYEQYF. The DNA for the CDR3 is TGTGCCAGCTCACGATCGCGGGATGGAACCTACGAGCAGTACTTC.

The chain employs TRBV7-9 and TRBJ2-7, with TRBD1 matching 9 bases. Germline CDR1 SEHNR, CDR2 FQNEAQ (reference sequence). Trimming at V came to 4 bases and at J to 6 bases, leaving 7 bases not matched to a gene. The CDR3 is made up of 14 amino acids. The CDR3 DNA reads as TGTGCCAGCAGCTCACGGACAGGGGCGGCCGAGCAGTACTTC. It yields the protein CASSSRTGAAEQYF.

This clone came up once. CDR3 sequence: CASSERQGARWEQYF. In DNA, the CDR3 is TGTGCCAGCAGTGAACGACAGGGGGCGCGGTGGGAGCAGTACTTC. The chain links TRBV2 to TRBJ2-7, with TRBD1 matching 10 bases. The CDR3 spans 15 residues. Germline trimming cut 2 bases from V and 7 bases from J; bases unmatched to any gene: 8. The germline V gene has CDR1 SNHLY and CDR2 FYNNEI. The full variable domain, in which reference TRBV2 and TRBJ2-7 provide the parts outside the CDR3, is EPEVTQTPSHQVTQMGQEVILRCVPISNHLYFYWYRQILGQKVEFLVSFYNNEISEKSEIFDDQFSVERPDGSNFTLKIRSTKLEDSAMYFCASSERQGARWEQYFGPGTRLTVT.

The CDR3 sequence is CASSSGQGNTEAFF. CDR3 nucleotides: TGCGCCAGCAGCTCTGGACAGGGGAACACTGAAGCTTTCTTT. The genes are TRBV4-3 and TRBJ1-1; TRBD1 agrees at 8 bases. The CDR3 consists of 14 residues. Germline V gene lookup returns CDR1 LGHNA and CDR2 YSLEER. The trim removed 5 bases at V and 1 base at J, leaving 3 bases unmatched.

The gene calls are TRBV5-6 and TRBJ1-1, with D possibly matching TRBD1 (5 bases). In germline, CDR1 is SGHDT, CDR2 YYEEEE. V lost 5 bases and J 1 base, leaving 9 bases between the germline ends. This CDR3 contains 13 residues. Here the CDR3 DNA reads TGTGCCAGCAGTTACGACAGGAACACTGAAGCTTTCTTT. It codes for CASSYDRNTEAFF.

The chain joins TRBV7-2 to TRBJ1-6; no firm D call. Germline V gene sequence: CDR1 SGHTA, CDR2 FQGNSA. Trimming removed 2 bases from V and 8 bases from J, with 22 bases in between. The CDR3 contains 18 residues. The CDR3 DNA follows: TGTGCCAGCAGCTTATGGCCCTTGCCGGCAAGGGAGGATTCACCCCTCCACTTT. Encoded protein: CASSLWPLPAREDSPLHF.

In DNA form, the CDR3 reads TGTGCCAGCAGCTTAGTGGTCGGGGGGGAAAAAAGCACAGATACGCAGTATTTT. The encoded protein is CASSLVVGGEKSTDTQYF. This chain joins TRBV7-6 and TRBJ2-3, with TRBD2 identical over 8 bases. This CDR3 has 18 residues. Trimming took 1 base from V and 0 from J; bases not matched to a gene: 9. CDR1 and CDR2 (germline): SGHVS, FNYEAQ.

J is TRBJ1-1 and V is TRBV27, with TRBD1 identical over 7 bases. The CDR3 is 15 amino acids. V gave up 3 bases and J gave up 2 bases; unmatched junction bases: 6. Germline CDR1 is MNHEY and CDR2 is SMNVEV (reference sequence). Written as DNA, the CDR3 is TGTGCCAGCAGTTTCAGGAGGGGGCGAAACACTGAAGCTTTCTTT. This gives the protein CASSFRRGRNTEAFF.

As regards this clone: A read error may account for a junction end that differs from germline. The J gene is TRBJ2-5, the V gene TRBV5-1, with 14 bases aligning to TRBD2. This CDR3 is built from 14 residues. Per the germline V gene, CDR1 is SGHRS and CDR2 is YFSETQ. DNA of the CDR3: TGCGCCAGCAGCAGTGGACTAGCGGGGGGCCTCCAGCACTTC. Amino acids: CASSSGLAGGLQHF.

The chain uses TRBV5-1 and TRBJ1-6; TRBD1 matches at 9 bases. The V segment lost 3 bases and the J segment 6 bases; nucleotides outside the gene matches: 4. Germline V gene lookup returns CDR1 SGHRS and CDR2 YFSETQ. The CDR3 contains 15 residues. The DNA for the CDR3 is TGCGCCAGCAGCTGGGACAGGGCCCCTAATTCACCCCTCCACTTT. It yields the protein CASSWDRAPNSPLHF. The full variable domain, rest sourced from reference TRBV5-1 and TRBJ1-6, is KAGVTQTPRYLIKTRGQQVTLSCSPISGHRSVSWYQQTPGQGLQFLFEYFSETQRNKGNFPGRFSGRQFSNSRSEMNVSTLELGDSALYLCASSWDRAPNSPLHFGNGTRLTVT.

The chain couples TRBV5-5 to TRBJ1-4, with no clear D. The length of the CDR3 is 13 residues. Looked up from germline, CDR1 is SGHKS and CDR2 is YYEKEE (reference sequence). The ends were cut back, 2 bases at V and 3 bases at J, with 5 bases in the middle. The CDR3 spells CASSLKPNEKLFF. The CDR3 DNA is TGTGCCAGCAGCTTAAAGCCTAATGAAAAACTGTTTTTT.

V usage is TRBV29-1 and J usage is TRBJ2-7; TRBD2 matches at 10 bases. J was trimmed by 3 bases and V by 4 bases; bases with no gene match: 3. This CDR3 spans 13 amino acids. CDR1 and CDR2 from the germline V gene are SQVTM and ANQGSEA. The CDR3 here is CSVALAGDYEQYF. DNA of the CDR3: TGCAGCGTTGCCCTAGCGGGAGACTACGAGCAGTACTTC.